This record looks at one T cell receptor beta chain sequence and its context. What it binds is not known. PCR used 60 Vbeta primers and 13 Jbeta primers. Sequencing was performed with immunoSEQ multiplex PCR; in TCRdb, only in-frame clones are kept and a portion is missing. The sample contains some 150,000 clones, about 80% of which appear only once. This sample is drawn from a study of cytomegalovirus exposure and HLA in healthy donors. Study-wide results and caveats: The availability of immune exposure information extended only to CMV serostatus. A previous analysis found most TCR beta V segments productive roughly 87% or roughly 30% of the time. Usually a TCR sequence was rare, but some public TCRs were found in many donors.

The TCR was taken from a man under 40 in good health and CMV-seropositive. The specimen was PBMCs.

This chain's CDR3 is CAWSPDGGTGSPLHF. The CDR3 DNA follows: TGTGCCTGGAGCCCGGACGGCGGGACTGGATCACCCCTCCACTTT. The chain joins TRBV30 to TRBJ1-6; a possible D gene is TRBD1 (5 bases). The CDR3 is 15 amino acids. V lost 3 bases, J lost 10 bases, and 19 bases lay in between. Germline V CDR1 and CDR2: GTSNPN, SVGIG (reference sequence). The whole variable domain, remainder taken from reference TRBV30 and TRBJ1-6, is SQTIHQWPATLVQPVGSPLSLECTVEGTSNPNLYWYRQAAGRGLQLLFYSVGIGQISSEVPQNLSASRPQDRQFILSSKKLLLSDSGFYLCAWSPDGGTGSPLHFGNGTRLTVT.